This T cell receptor (beta chain) was obtained from a study of blood T cell repertoires in COVID-19. On the study more broadly: COVID-19 samples from acute and convalescent phases originated in the United States, Italy and Spain.

The CDR3 loop spans 16 amino acids. From germline, CDR1 is DFQATT and CDR2 SNEGSKA (reference sequence). J gave up 2 bases and V 3 bases, and 8 bases lay outside the gene matches. Using immunoSEQ multiplex PCR, the repertoire was profiled, and TCRdb retains in-frame clones only, with some absent. The sample includes tens of thousands of clones, 70% to 85% of them seen just once. This sequence was found in a woman aged 60 to 75 with acute or convalescent COVID-19. The chain recombines TRBV20-1 with TRBJ1-5, with 9 bases fitting TRBD1. Material for sequencing was peripheral blood. The CDR3 DNA follows: TGCAGTGCTAGTCCCGGGACAGGGAAGGGCAATCAGCCCCAGCATTTT. This sequence encodes CSASPGTGKGNQPQHF.